This T cell receptor beta chain was found in a study of OX40 agonist ivuxolimab in advanced cancers. General notes on the study: Ivuxolimab was a fully human IgG2 agonistic monoclonal antibody targeting the costimulatory receptor OX40 (CD134). Intravenous ivuxolimab was administered to patients every 2 weeks at six dose levels: 0.01, 0.1, 0.3, 1.5, 3 and 10 mg/kg. Of the approximately 54 patients in dose escalation, 19 had hepatocellular carcinoma, roughly 15 had melanoma, 9 had renal cell carcinoma and 9 had head and neck cancer. In the dose-escalation cohort, approximately 82% of patients were male, and the mean age was around 60 years with a range of about 20 to 90. Prior anti-PD-1, anti-PD-L1 or anti-CTLA-4 therapy was permitted, and roughly two fifths of dose-escalation patients had received checkpoint inhibitors. Partial responses occurred in three dose-escalation patients, of whom one had hepatocellular carcinoma and two had cutaneous melanoma. Peripheral TCRbeta sequencing aimed to test whether ivuxolimab altered TCR sequence diversity and caused clonal T-cell expansion. The paper describes the monotherapy dose-escalation part (N ≈ 52 patients) of the phase I trial of ivuxolimab. Summary of the overall study and its limitations: On average, CD8+ T cells showed more expanded clones than CD4+ T cells after ivuxolimab. Partial responders in the 0.1-3.0 mg/kg groups had among the lowest normalized peripheral clonal expansion, especially among CD8+ T cells. Which antigens the clonally expanded peripheral T cells were specific for was not determined. Low levels of normalized T-cell clonal expansion were also seen in some nonresponding patients. At doses of 0.1 to 3.0 mg/kg, clonal expansion of both CD4+ and CD8+ blood T cells was observed from baseline to week 6.

With regard to this clone: Its antigen is unknown. The sample holds no much larger clone one base away, and base qualities are not on file.

For sequencing of the TCRbeta CDR3 region, genomic DNA was extracted from the sorted cells. The immunoSEQ Assay was used for sequencing of TCRbeta CDR3 regions. TCRdb limited this immuneACCESS table to in-frame rearrangements with V and J called. A share of clones is missing; checked studies link under half to unresolved V genes, and the rest is unexplained. The sample data list roughly 60,000 clones, and approximately 90% of these were observed just once. Almost 4% of the sample is held by the ten biggest clonotypes. The trial excluded patients who had a history of autoimmune disease or who were on systemic immunosuppression. Peripheral blood for TCR sequencing was collected from all dose cohorts at baseline, on cycle 4 day 1, and on cycle 7 day 1. Samples came from an open-label, multicenter, first-in-human phase I dose-escalation trial of ivuxolimab. Adults with locally advanced or metastatic melanoma, renal cell carcinoma, hepatocellular carcinoma or head and neck squamous cell carcinoma were enrolled in the trial. CD4+ and CD8+ T cells were sorted separately from peripheral blood before TCR sequencing.

This TCR was sampled from an adult with an advanced solid tumor such as melanoma, head and neck, liver or kidney cancer. This material consisted of CD4+ or CD8+ T cells sorted from blood, taken in a trial of the OX40 agonist ivuxolimab.

The CDR3 protein sequence reads: CASSEIRATVGGGYTF. The DNA is as follows: TGTGCCAGCAGTGAAATAAGGGCGACAGTGGGCGGAGGCTACACCTTC. The sequence links TRBV6-1 to TRBJ1-2; matching of 5 bases hints at TRBD1 as the D gene. The trim is 2 bases for V and 8 bases for J, with a gap of 21 bases between the germline ends. The CDR3 holds 16 amino acids from the cysteine to the phenylalanine. Only CDR3 DNA remains: 48 bases, in frame from the first base. Based on the germline V gene, the CDR1 and CDR2 sequences are MNHNS and SASEGT.